This T cell receptor beta chain was identified in a study of regulatory T cells in long-lasting Graves disease. Study observations and caveats: Between persistent patients, more than 2,500 public clonotypes were shared, exceeding the 900 to 1,000 shared between new patients. Those with persistent Graves' had less TCR diversity than newly diagnosed patients. It was in persistent disease that TRBV28, TRBJ1-2 and TRBJ2-5 were favored. A limited number of samples was an acknowledged limitation.

Investigators prepared the TCR beta libraries by applying iRepertoire HTBI primers and Arm-PCR of CDR3 regions. TCRdb reprocessed the multiplex PCR reads with MiXCR, giving one entry per CDR3 protein. The sample contains over 350,000 distinct CDR3 sequences, less than 25% of which appear only once. The germline V gene encodes CDR1 DFQATT and CDR2 SNEGSKA (reference sequence). This CDR3 spans 15 amino acids. Time point noted: persistent/refractory GD, antithyroid drugs over 5 years with positive TRAb. The TCR library was prepared using RNA isolated from PBMCs. On this clonotype itself: Its target is not known.

The material sequenced was peripheral blood mononuclear cells (PBMCs), taken when the disease was refractory, from a patient treated with antithyroid drugs. This sequence was found in a female donor with Graves disease. The chain has TRBV20-1 and TRBJ2-6; TRBD1 agrees at 7 bases. The CDR3 nucleotides read TGCAGCGTTGAGGGGGCAGACTCTGGGGCCAACGTCCTGACTTTC. It is translated as CSVEGADSGANVLTF.